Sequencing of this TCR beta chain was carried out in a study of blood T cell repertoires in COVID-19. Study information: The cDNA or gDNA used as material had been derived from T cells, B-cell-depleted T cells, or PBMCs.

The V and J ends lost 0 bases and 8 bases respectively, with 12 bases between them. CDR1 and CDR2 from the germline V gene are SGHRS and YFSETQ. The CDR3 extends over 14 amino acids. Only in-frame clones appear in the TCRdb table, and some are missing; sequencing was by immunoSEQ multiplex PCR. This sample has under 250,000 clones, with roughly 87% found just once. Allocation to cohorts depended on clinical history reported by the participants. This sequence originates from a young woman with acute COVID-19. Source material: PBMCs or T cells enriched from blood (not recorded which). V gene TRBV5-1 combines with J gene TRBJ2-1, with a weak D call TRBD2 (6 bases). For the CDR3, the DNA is TGCGCCAGCAGCTTGGGCGGGGTGGAGGATGAGCAGTTCTTC. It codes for CASSLGGVEDEQFF.